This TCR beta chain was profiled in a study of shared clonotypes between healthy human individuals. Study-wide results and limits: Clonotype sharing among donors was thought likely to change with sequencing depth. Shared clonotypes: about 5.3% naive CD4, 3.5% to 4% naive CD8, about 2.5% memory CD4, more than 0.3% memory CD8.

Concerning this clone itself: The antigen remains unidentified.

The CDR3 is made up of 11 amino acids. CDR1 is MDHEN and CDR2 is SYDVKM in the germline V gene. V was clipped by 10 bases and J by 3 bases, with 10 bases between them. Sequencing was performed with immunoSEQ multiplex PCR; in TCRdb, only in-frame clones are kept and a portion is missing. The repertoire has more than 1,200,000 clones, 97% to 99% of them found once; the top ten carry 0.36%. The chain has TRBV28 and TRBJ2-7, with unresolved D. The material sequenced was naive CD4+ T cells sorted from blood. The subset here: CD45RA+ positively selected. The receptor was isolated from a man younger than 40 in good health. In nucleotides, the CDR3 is TGTGCCACCCTGGCAGACTACGAGCAGTACTTC. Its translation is CATLADYEQYF.